These 3 T cell receptor beta chains share one sample of origin, sequenced in a study of blood T cell repertoires in COVID-19. Profiling relied on immunoSEQ multiplex PCR, and the TCRdb table lists in-frame clones only, not all of them. Here the sample spans just over 150,000 clones, 82% being singletons. The sample comprised peripheral blood. The receptors were gathered from a woman older than 75 with acute or convalescent COVID-19.

The chain carries TRBV27 and TRBJ2-7; D is perhaps TRBD1 (5 bases). The CDR3 spans 13 residues. The germline V and J ends were trimmed by 3 bases and 1 base, with 7 bases remaining between them. Germline assignment: CDR1 MNHEY and CDR2 SMNVEV (reference sequence). CDR3 sequence reads: CASSFQGSYEQYF. In DNA form, the CDR3 reads TGTGCCAGCAGTTTCCAGGGTTCCTACGAGCAGTACTTC.

The rearrangement uses TRBV30 and TRBJ2-7; D unresolved. This CDR3 is 13 amino acids long. V dropped 8 bases and J dropped 1 base, with 15 bases sitting between them. Germline V gene data show CDR1 as GTSNPN and CDR2 as SVGIG (reference sequence). Written as DNA, the CDR3 is TGTGCCCTCTCCCTGCGGAAATCCTACGAGCAGTACTTC. It encodes CALSLRKSYEQYF.

This clone came up once. The CDR3 DNA reads as TGTGCTAGTGGTTTGGTACAGGGGGCAGGGAATGAGCAGTTCTTC. Its translation is CASGLVQGAGNEQFF. The chain links TRBV12-5 to TRBJ2-1; 9 bases align to TRBD1. CDR3 length: 15 residues. Trimming at V came to 0 bases and at J to 7 bases, leaving 4 bases not matched to a gene. Germline V gene sequence: CDR1 LGHNT, CDR2 FRNRAP. Complete variable domain (other parts from reference TRBV12-5 and TRBJ2-1): DARVTQTPRHKVTEMGQEVTMRCQPILGHNTVFWYRQTMMQGLELLAYFRNRAPLDDSGMPKDRFSAEMPDATLATLKIQPSEPRDSAVYFCASGLVQGAGNEQFFGPGTRLTVL.